This T cell receptor beta chain was profiled in a study of T cell changes during pregnancy in multiple sclerosis. CDR3 length: 15 amino acids. The V and J ends lost 5 bases and 8 bases, in that order; junction bases with no gene match: 7. Per germline, CDR1 MNHNS and CDR2 SASEGT. Method: immunoSEQ multiplex PCR; TCRdb's copy keeps in-frame clones and lacks some. This table has about 120,000 clones, under 95% appearing once. The receptor comes from a female donor with multiple sclerosis, enrolled in a pregnancy study. The chain recombines TRBV6-1 with TRBJ2-2, with 11 bases that match TRBD2. The sequencing used peripheral blood, collected before pregnancy. CDR3 sequence reads: CASSLSGGVSGELFF. DNA for the CDR3: TGTGCCAGCAGTCTTAGCGGGGGGGTCTCAGGGGAGCTGTTTTTT.